The next 16 T cell receptor beta chains were all read from a single sample in a study of shared clonotypes between healthy human individuals. Naive CD8 populations comprised CD45RO-negative cells positively selected for CCR7, excluding terminally differentiated effector memory CD45RA+ cells. Assay used: immunoSEQ multiplex PCR; TCRdb lists only in-frame clones, some missing. Here the sample spans 800,000 or so clones, about 96% being singletons. The sequenced sample was naive CD8+ T cells sorted from blood. The receptors stem from a man aged 25-45 years in good health.

The chain carries TRBV28 and TRBJ1-2, with 7 positions matching TRBD1. The germline gives CDR1 MDHEN, CDR2 SYDVKM. The CDR3 loop spans 15 amino acids. V trimming: 7 bases; J trimming: 3 bases; junction bases outside the gene matches: 11. This CDR3 is CASKGTVRTYYGYTF. CDR3 nucleotide sequence: TGTGCCAGCAAAGGGACAGTTCGAACCTACTATGGCTACACCTTC.

The V call is TRBV18, the J call TRBJ2-1; 7 bases are a match to TRBD2. This CDR3 contains 16 residues. CDR1 and CDR2 from the germline V gene are KGHSH and LQKENI. Trimming took 2 bases from V and 1 from J; bases not matched to a gene: 5. CDR3 in DNA: TGTGCCAGCTCACCATCGCTAGCGGATTCCTACAATGAGCAGTTCTTC. It translates to CASSPSLADSYNEQFF.

V usage is TRBV18 and J usage is TRBJ2-1, with D perhaps matching TRBD2 (6 bases). With 5 bases removed from V and 0 bases from J, the gap between germline ends came to 17 bases. The CDR3 loop spans 17 amino acids. The germline V gene encodes CDR1 KGHSH and CDR2 LQKENI. This CDR3 is CASSSTGGQSSYNEQFF. The DNA for the CDR3 is TGTGCCAGCTCATCAACTGGAGGGCAGAGCTCCTACAATGAGCAGTTCTTC.

The CDR3 nucleotides read TGTGCCAGCAGTTTCATATACGAGCAGTACTTC. Translating it yields CASSFIYEQYF. The genes are TRBV28 and TRBJ2-7; no reliable D call. The CDR3 extends over 11 amino acids. Trimming left V 3 bases short and J 4 bases short, with 4 bases between. Germline V gene data show CDR1 as MDHEN and CDR2 as SYDVKM.

This clone turned up a few times. V usage is TRBV25-1 and J usage is TRBJ1-5; D is undetermined. In germline, CDR1 is MGHDK, CDR2 SYGVNS. The CDR3 is 15 residues long. The V and J ends lost 1 base and 3 bases respectively, with 10 bases between them. The CDR3 coding sequence is TGTGCCAGCAGTGAATCTGCGGGGAACAATCAGCCCCAGCATTTT. This translates into CASSESAGNNQPQHF. The variable domain in full, completed from reference TRBV25-1 and TRBJ1-5, reads EADIYQTPRYLVIGTGKKITLECSQTMGHDKMYWYQQDPGMELHLIHYSYGVNSTEKGDLSSESTVSRIRTEHFPLTLESARPSHTSQYLCASSESAGNNQPQHFGDGTRLSIL.

The gene calls are TRBV19 and TRBJ2-3; possibly TRBD2 for D (6 bases). Trimming stripped 7 bases from V and 8 bases from J, with 16 bases between. The CDR3 length is 13 residues. CDR1 is LNHDA and CDR2 is SQIVND in the germline V gene (reference sequence). The CDR3 loop reads CASTITSGGTQYF. For the CDR3, the DNA is TGTGCCAGTACCATTACATCCGGGGGTACGCAGTATTTT.

J is TRBJ2-2 and V is TRBV27; no clear D. Per the germline V gene, CDR1 is MNHEY and CDR2 is SMNVEV (reference sequence). Trimming removed 2 bases from V and 1 base from J, with 5 bases in between. The CDR3 has 14 amino acids. The CDR3 region is CASSLDLNTGELFF. DNA for the CDR3: TGTGCCAGCAGTTTAGATCTGAACACCGGGGAGCTGTTTTTT.

This sequence joins TRBV6-6 and TRBJ2-7; 11 bases fit TRBD2. Germline V gene sequence: CDR1 MNHNY, CDR2 SVGAGI (reference sequence). The CDR3 covers 15 residues. J was trimmed by 0 bases and V by 6 bases; bases with no gene match: 4. Here the CDR3 reads CASSQLAGASYEQYF. The CDR3 DNA follows: TGTGCCAGCAGCCAACTAGCGGGAGCCTCCTACGAGCAGTACTTC.

The DNA for the CDR3 is TGTGCCAGCAGCGATGAAGCGGGACAGGGATTACACGAGCAGTACTTC. Residues: CASSDEAGQGLHEQYF. The genes are TRBV7-9 and TRBJ2-7, with TRBD1 matching 9 bases. Germline V gene lookup returns CDR1 SEHNR and CDR2 FQNEAQ (reference sequence). V lost 5 bases and J lost 5; bases outside the gene matches: 13. The CDR3 loop spans 16 amino acids. Full variable domain (rest looked up from reference TRBV7-9 and TRBJ2-7): DTGVSQNPRHKITKRGQNVTFRCDPISEHNRLYWYRQTLGQGPEFLTYFQNEAQLEKSRLLSDRFSAERPKGSFSTLEIQRTEQGDSAMYLCASSDEAGQGLHEQYFGPGTRLTVT.

The V and J genes are TRBV29-1 and TRBJ2-7; D is tentatively TRBD1 or TRBD2 (5 bases each). This CDR3 comprises 14 residues. CDR1 is SQVTM, CDR2 ANQGSEA, per germline. The V end lost 4 bases, the J end lost 3 bases, and 16 bases lay between the germline ends. CDR3 region: CSVGGWAEHYEQYF. CDR3 in DNA: TGCAGCGTTGGGGGGTGGGCCGAACACTACGAGCAGTACTTC.

The gene calls are TRBV7-2 and TRBJ1-5, with D possibly TRBD1 on 5 matching bases. This CDR3 spans 14 amino acids. The germline V gene encodes CDR1 SGHTA and CDR2 FQGNSA. The V end was cut by 6 bases, the J end by 7 bases, with 16 bases between. CDR3 residues: CASSYGTWEQPQHF. The CDR3 nucleotides read TGTGCCAGCAGTTACGGGACTTGGGAGCAGCCCCAGCATTTT.

This chain uses TRBV27 with TRBJ2-3; the D gene is possibly TRBD1 (6 bases). Trimming took 5 bases from V and 2 from J, leaving 11 bases between them. This CDR3 is 14 amino acids long. Looked up from germline, CDR1 is MNHEY and CDR2 is SMNVEV (reference sequence). The CDR3 here is CASSLGTLTDTQYF. The CDR3, as DNA: TGTGCCAGCAGTCTCGGGACACTCACAGATACGCAGTATTTT.

The DNA of the CDR3 is TGTGCCACCAGCAGAGAAAGCAGGGGGCTCGATCAGCCCCAGCATTTT. Translation gives CATSRESRGLDQPQHF. The V gene is TRBV15, the J gene TRBJ1-5; 8 nucleotides line up with TRBD1. The trim removed 0 bases at V and 5 bases at J, leaving 6 bases unmatched. In germline, CDR1 is LNHNV, CDR2 YYDKDF (reference sequence). The length of the CDR3 is 16 residues. Drawing the rest from reference TRBV15 and TRBJ1-5, the complete variable domain is DAMVIQNPRYQVTQFGKPVTLSCSQTLNHNVMYWYQQKSSQAPKLLFHYYDKDFNNEADTPDNFQSRRPNTSFCFLDIRSPGLGDTAMYLCATSRESRGLDQPQHFGDGTRLSIL.

The chain recombines TRBV6-1 with TRBJ2-7; TRBD2 might be the D (5 bases). Germline V gene lookup returns CDR1 MNHNS and CDR2 SASEGT. The CDR3 runs 12 residues. V gave up 11 bases and J gave up 2 bases, with 13 bases separating them. The CDR3 here is CAAVDSTYEQYF. DNA of the CDR3: TGTGCCGCCGTGGACTCAACCTACGAGCAGTACTTC.

The chain employs TRBV4-1 and TRBJ1-5; D gene ambiguous. This CDR3 is built from 13 residues. Germline CDR1 is MGHRA and CDR2 is YSYEKL. V lost 2 bases and J lost 5, with 7 bases in between. For the CDR3, the DNA is TGCGCCAGCAGCCAAAATAAATATCAGCCCCAGCATTTT. Translated, it gives CASSQNKYQPQHF.

This chain uses TRBV4-1 with TRBJ1-1, with D possibly matching TRBD1 (6 bases). CDR3 length: 15 residues. Trimming removed 1 base at V and 4 bases at J, with 13 bases between. The germline CDR1 and CDR2 sequences are MGHRA and YSYEKL. The CDR3 bases are TGCGCCAGCAGCCAAGGGCCGGGGGCGACCACTGAAGCTTTCTTT. This gives the protein CASSQGPGATTEAFF.